The present TCR beta chain was sequenced within a study of shared clonotypes between healthy human individuals. Method: immunoSEQ multiplex PCR; TCRdb's copy keeps in-frame clones and lacks some. The sample lists roughly 2,000,000 clones, roughly 93% occurring once. Naive CD8 cells, CD45RO-negative and positively selected for CCR7, excluded terminally differentiated effector memory CD45RA+ cells. Points on this clone: At one end, the junction sequence differs from germline, possibly due to a read error.

Sequenced: naive CD8+ T cells from PBMCs. The source of this sequence is a young man in good health. Some clones in this sample may be carry-over from other donors' samples.

This chain's CDR3 is CAGSPTTRSTDTQYF. The CDR3 DNA follows: TGTGCCGGCAGCCCAACGACAAGAAGCACAGATACGCAGTATTTT. The chain uses TRBV7-9 and TRBJ2-3; D uncertain. CDR3 length: 15 amino acids. Looked up from germline, CDR1 is SEHNR and CDR2 is FQNEAQ (reference sequence).